This TCR beta chain was profiled in a study of cytomegalovirus exposure and HLA in healthy donors. Researchers ran the PCR with 60 Vbeta and 13 Jbeta primers. Some clones are missing from TCRdb's copy, which holds only in-frame ones; the method was immunoSEQ multiplex PCR. This table has about 130,000 clones, 83% appearing once. The trim removed 6 bases at V and 9 bases at J, leaving 9 bases unmatched. The germline V gene has CDR1 MNHEY and CDR2 SVGAGI. This CDR3 comprises 14 residues. The chain links TRBV6-5 to TRBJ2-1, with 9 bases identical to TRBD1. The sequenced sample was PBMCs. This receptor was obtained from a man aged 35 to 55 in good health and CMV-seronegative. DNA of the CDR3: TGTGCCAGCAGGGACAGGGGTAATGTGATTGAGCAGTTCTTC. Protein sequence: CASRDRGNVIEQFF.